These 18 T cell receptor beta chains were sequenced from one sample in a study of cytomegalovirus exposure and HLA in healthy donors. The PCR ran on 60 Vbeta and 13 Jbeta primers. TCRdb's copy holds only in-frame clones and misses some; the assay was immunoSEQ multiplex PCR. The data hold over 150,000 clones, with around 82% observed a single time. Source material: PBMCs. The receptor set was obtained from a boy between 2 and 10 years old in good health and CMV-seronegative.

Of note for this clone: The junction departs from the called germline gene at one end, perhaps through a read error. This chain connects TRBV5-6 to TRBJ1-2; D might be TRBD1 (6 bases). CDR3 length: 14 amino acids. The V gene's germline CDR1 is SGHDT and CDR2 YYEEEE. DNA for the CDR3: TGTGCCAGCAACTTGCAGGGGTTTAGGGATGGCTACACCTTC. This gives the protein CASNLQGFRDGYTF.

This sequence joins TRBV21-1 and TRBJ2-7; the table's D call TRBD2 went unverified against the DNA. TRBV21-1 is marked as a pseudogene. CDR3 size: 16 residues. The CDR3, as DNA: TGTGCCAGCACCCCAAGGGGAGGCAAAGCCTCCTACGAGCAGTACTTC. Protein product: CASTPRGGKASYEQYF.

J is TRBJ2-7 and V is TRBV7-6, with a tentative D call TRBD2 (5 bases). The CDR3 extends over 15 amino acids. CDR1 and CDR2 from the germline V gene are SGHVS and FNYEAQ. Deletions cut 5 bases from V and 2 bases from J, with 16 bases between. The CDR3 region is CASSHAGSATYEQYF. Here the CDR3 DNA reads TGTGCCAGCAGCCACGCGGGTAGCGCAACCTACGAGCAGTACTTC.

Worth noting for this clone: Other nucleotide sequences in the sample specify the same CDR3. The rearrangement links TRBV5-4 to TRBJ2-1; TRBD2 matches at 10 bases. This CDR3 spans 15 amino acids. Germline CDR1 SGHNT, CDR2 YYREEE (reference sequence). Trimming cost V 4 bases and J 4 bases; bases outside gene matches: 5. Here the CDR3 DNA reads TGTGCCAGCAGCCCCGGACTAGCGGCTTACAATGAGCAGTTCTTC. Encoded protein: CASSPGLAAYNEQFF.

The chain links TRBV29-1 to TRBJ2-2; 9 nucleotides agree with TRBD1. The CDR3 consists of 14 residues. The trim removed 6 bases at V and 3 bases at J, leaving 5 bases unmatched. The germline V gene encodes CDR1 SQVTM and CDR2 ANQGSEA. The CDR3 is CSVTGGIDTGELFF. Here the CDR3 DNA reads TGCAGCGTGACAGGGGGTATTGACACCGGGGAGCTGTTTTTT.

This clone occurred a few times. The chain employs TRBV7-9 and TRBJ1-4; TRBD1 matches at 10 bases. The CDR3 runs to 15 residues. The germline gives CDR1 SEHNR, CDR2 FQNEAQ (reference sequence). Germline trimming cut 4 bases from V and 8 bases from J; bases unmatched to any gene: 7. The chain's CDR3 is CASSSLTGGEEKLFF. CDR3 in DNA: TGTGCCAGCAGCTCATTGACAGGGGGCGAGGAAAAACTGTTTTTT. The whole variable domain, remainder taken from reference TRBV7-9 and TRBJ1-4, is DTGVSQNPRHKITKRGQNVTFRCDPISEHNRLYWYRQTLGQGPEFLTYFQNEAQLEKSRLLSDRFSAERPKGSFSTLEIQRTEQGDSAMYLCASSSLTGGEEKLFFGSGTQLSVL.

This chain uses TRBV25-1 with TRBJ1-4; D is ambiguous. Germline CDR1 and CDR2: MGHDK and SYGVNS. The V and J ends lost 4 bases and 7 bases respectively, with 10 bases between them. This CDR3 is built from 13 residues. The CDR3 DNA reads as TGTGCCAGCAGTGGCGCCGTGGTTGAAAAACTGTTTTTT. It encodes CASSGAVVEKLFF.

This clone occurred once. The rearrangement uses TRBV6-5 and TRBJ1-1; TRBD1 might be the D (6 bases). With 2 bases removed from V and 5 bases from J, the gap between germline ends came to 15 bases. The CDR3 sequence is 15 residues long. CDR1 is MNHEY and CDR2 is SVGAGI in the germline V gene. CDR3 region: CASSYPRGGETEAFF. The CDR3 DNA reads TGTGCCAGCAGTTACCCGAGGGGGGGAGAAACTGAAGCTTTCTTT.

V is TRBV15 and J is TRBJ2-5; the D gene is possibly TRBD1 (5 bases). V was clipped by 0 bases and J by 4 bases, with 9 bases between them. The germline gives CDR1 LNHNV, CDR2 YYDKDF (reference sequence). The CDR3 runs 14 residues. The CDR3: CATSRDPGAETQYF. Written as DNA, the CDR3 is TGTGCCACCAGCAGAGATCCTGGGGCAGAGACCCAGTACTTC.

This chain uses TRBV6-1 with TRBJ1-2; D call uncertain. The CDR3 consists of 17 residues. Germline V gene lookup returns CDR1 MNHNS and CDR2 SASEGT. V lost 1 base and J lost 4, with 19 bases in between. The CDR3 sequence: CASSEGASPKEGYGYTF. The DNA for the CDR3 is TGTGCCAGCAGTGAAGGGGCGTCCCCCAAAGAGGGCTATGGCTACACCTTC.

CDR3: CASSLTRNKNTGELFF. The CDR3 DNA reads TGTGCCAGCAGCCTCACTAGAAATAAGAACACCGGGGAGCTGTTTTTT. The J gene is TRBJ2-2, the V gene TRBV7-9, with a possible D match to TRBD2 (5 bases). Trimming stripped 5 bases from V and 1 base from J, with 14 bases between. CDR3 size: 16 residues. CDR1 SEHNR and CDR2 FQNEAQ come from the germline V gene (reference sequence).

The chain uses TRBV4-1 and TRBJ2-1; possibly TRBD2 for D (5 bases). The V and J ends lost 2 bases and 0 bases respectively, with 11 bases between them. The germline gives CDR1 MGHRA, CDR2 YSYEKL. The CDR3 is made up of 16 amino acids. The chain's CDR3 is CASSQPPGSSYNEQFF. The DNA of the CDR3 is TGCGCCAGCAGCCAACCGCCGGGGAGCTCCTACAATGAGCAGTTCTTC.

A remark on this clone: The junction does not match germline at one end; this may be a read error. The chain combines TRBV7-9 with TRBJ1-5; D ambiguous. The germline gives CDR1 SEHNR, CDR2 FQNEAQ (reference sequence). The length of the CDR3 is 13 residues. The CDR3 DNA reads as TGTTCCAGCAGCTTAGAAGCGGACCAGCCCCAGCATTTT. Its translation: CSSSLEADQPQHF.

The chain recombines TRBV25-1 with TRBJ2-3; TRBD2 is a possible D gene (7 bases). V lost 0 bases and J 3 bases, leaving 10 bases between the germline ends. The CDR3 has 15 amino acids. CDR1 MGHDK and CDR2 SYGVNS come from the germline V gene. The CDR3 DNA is TGTGCCAGCAGTGAATACGGGGGGCCAACAGATACGCAGTATTTT. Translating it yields CASSEYGGPTDTQYF.

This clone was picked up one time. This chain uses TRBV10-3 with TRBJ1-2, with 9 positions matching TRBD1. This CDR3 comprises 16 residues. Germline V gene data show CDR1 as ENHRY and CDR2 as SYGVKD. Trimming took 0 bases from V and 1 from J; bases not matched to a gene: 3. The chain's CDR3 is CAISESRTGDNYGYTF. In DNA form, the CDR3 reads TGTGCCATCAGTGAGTCCAGGACAGGGGATAACTATGGCTACACCTTC.

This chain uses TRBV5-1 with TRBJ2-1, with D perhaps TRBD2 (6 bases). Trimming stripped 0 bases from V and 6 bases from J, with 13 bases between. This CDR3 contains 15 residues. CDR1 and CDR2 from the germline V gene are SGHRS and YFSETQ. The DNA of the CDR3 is TGCGCCAGCAGCTTGGGGTCGGGAGTGGGCAATGAGCAGTTCTTC. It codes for CASSLGSGVGNEQFF. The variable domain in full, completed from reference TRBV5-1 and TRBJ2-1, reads KAGVTQTPRYLIKTRGQQVTLSCSPISGHRSVSWYQQTPGQGLQFLFEYFSETQRNKGNFPGRFSGRQFSNSRSEMNVSTLELGDSALYLCASSLGSGVGNEQFFGPGTRLTVL.

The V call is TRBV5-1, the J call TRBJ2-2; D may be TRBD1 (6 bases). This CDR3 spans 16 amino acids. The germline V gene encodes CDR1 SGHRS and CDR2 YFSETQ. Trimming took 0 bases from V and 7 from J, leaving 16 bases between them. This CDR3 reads CASSLGGPSRGGELFF. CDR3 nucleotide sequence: TGCGCCAGCAGCTTGGGCGGACCTAGCAGGGGCGGGGAGCTGTTTTTT.

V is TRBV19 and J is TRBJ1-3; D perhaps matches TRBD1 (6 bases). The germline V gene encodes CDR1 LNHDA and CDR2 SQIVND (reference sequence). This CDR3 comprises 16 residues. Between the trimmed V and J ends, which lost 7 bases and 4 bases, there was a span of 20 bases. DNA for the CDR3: TGTGCCAGTACCGAACTCGCGGGGGGGCCAGGAAACACCATATATTTT. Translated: CASTELAGGPGNTIYF.